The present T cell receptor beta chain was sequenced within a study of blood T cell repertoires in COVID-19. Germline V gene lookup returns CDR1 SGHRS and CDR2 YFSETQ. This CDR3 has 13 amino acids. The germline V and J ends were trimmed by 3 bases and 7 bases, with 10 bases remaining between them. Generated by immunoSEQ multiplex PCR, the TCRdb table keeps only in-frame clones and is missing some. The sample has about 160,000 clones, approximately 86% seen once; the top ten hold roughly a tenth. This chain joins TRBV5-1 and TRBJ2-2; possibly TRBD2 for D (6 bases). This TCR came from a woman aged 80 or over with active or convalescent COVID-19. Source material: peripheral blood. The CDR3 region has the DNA TGCGCCAGCAGCTGGAGGGGAAACGGGGAGCTGTTTTTT. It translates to CASSWRGNGELFF.